The clone carrying this TCR beta chain was observed many times. TCRdb independently ran MiXCR on the 5' RACE reads; one entry per CDR3 protein. This sample yields tens of thousands of distinct CDR3 sequences, of which more than 3% are seen a single time; roughly 1.9% belongs to the top ten. CD4+ or CD8+ T cells at a count of 1 million served as input for the sorted libraries. The sample belongs to a study of neurological immune-mediated disorders. The sequenced sample was CD4+ T cells from blood. The TCR sequence derives from a woman aged 40 to 50 with multiple sclerosis.

CDR3 sequence (DNA): TGTGCCAGCAGCTCAAGGACAGGGGAGACAATTGGAGAAGCTTTCTTT. As protein: CASSSRTGETIGEAFF. This rearrangement joins TRBV5-5 to TRBJ1-1, with 9 bases matching TRBD1. V was clipped by 3 bases and J by 8 bases; unmatched bases: 14. The CDR3 covers 16 residues. The germline gives CDR1 SGHKS, CDR2 YYEKEE (reference sequence).